This T cell receptor beta chain appears in the sequencing data of a study of blood T cells in healthy people across ages. Study results and limitations: Unsorted PBMCs prevented conclusive naive versus antigen-experienced comparison. Age showed a roughly linear inverse relationship with TCR beta diversity per million T cells.

This clonotype was detected only a few times. The antigen remains undetermined. Sample donors were healthy Caucasian individuals that came from Russia, aged roughly 6 to 95. The second PCR ran about 6 to 12 cycles with a sample-barcoded 5' primer and J-beta primers. TCRdb analysed the 5' RACE reads with MiXCR anew, one entry per CDR3 protein. The sample lists some 640,000 distinct CDR3 sequences; about 30% were seen once. V was shortened by 3 bases and J by 4 bases, with 13 bases between the two germline ends. The germline V gene encodes CDR1 SGDLS and CDR2 YYNGEE. The CDR3 has 14 amino acids. The V gene is TRBV9, the J gene TRBJ1-1, with D maybe TRBD1 (5 bases). Input material: blood. This sequence was found in a woman at least 80 years old in good health. The CDR3 protein is CASSARAGGTEAFF. CDR3 coding DNA: TGTGCCAGCAGCGCTCGAGCGGGGGGCACTGAAGCTTTCTTT.